This T cell receptor beta chain was recorded in a study of T cells in Graves' hyperthyroidism and ophthalmopathy. RNA transcripts provided the source from which TCR beta CDR3 regions were amplified. HTBI primers were employed in a first-round RT-PCR of the TCR CDR3. From the multiplex PCR reads, TCRdb called clonotypes with MiXCR, one entry per CDR3 protein. The sample holds approximately 400,000 distinct CDR3 sequences, about 14% seen once. Ten or more counts support this clonotype. CDR1 and CDR2 from the germline V gene are KGHDR and SFDVKD. V lost 2 bases, J lost 7 bases, and 5 bases lay in between. CDR3 length: 12 residues.

This receptor was identified in a young woman with Graves' ophthalmopathy. V usage is TRBV24-1 and J usage is TRBJ2-1; D remains ambiguous. The sequenced material came from blood. The CDR3 protein is CATSDWGNEQFF. Here the CDR3 DNA reads TGTGCCACCAGTGATTGGGGAAATGAGCAGTTCTTC.